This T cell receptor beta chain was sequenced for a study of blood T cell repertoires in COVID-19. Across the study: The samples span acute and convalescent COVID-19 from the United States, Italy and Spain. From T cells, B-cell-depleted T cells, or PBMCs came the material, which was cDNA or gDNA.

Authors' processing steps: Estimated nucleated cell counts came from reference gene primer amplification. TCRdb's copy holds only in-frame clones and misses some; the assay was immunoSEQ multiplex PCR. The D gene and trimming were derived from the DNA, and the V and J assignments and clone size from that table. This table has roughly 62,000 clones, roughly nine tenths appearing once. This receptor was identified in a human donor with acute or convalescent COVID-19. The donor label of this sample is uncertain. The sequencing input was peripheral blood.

CDR3: CASRPTGAGNTIYF. In DNA form, the CDR3 reads TGTGCCAGCAGGCCGACAGGGGCTGGAAACACCATATATTTT. The chain links TRBV3-1 (or the pseudogene TRBV3-2) to TRBJ1-3; 8 bases agree with TRBD1. Per germline, CDR1 LGHDT and CDR2 YNNKEL (reference sequence). V lost 6 bases to trimming and J lost 2 bases; unmatched junction nucleotides: 3. The CDR3 runs to 14 residues.